This T cell receptor beta chain comes out of a study of technical replicates of blood from a handful of donors. Germline V gene lookup returns CDR1 SNHLY and CDR2 FYNNEI. The ends lost 8 bases at V and 6 bases at J; junction bases unmatched: 21. This CDR3 region has 19 residues. The repertoire was sequenced with immunoSEQ multiplex PCR; TCRdb's copy has only in-frame clones and lacks some. The sample records 65,000 to 80,000 clones, over 95% being singletons. The sample taken for sequencing was T cells isolated from PBMCs. The rearrangement links TRBV2 to TRBJ2-2, with TRBD1 identical over 10 bases. The TCR sequence derives from a human donor in good health. CDR3 sequence reads: CASSESPGQGPFRPGELFF. CDR3 nucleotides: TGTGCCAGCTCCGAGTCCCCGGGACAGGGGCCATTTCGTCCCGGGGAGCTGTTTTTT. The complete variable domain, with remaining parts taken from reference TRBV2 and TRBJ2-2, reads EPEVTQTPSHQVTQMGQEVILRCVPISNHLYFYWYRQILGQKVEFLVSFYNNEISEKSEIFDDQFSVERPDGSNFTLKIRSTKLEDSAMYFCASSESPGQGPFRPGELFFGEGSRLTVL.